Reported below is one T cell receptor (beta chain). The antigen is not known. The CDR3 totals 17 residues. Germline values: CDR1 MNHNY, CDR2 SVGAGI (reference sequence). Trimming shortened V by 5 bases and J by 5 bases, and 24 bases separated the two germline ends. The data were obtained in a study of post-analysis software for immune sequencing data. Points from the study as a whole: The F measure placed samples prepared in the same batch into strongly shared clusters. The normalized Chao1 diversity of multiple sclerosis patients was significantly lower than that of controls. A handful of TRBV segments appeared more often in patients than in controls, and TRBV5-6, TRBV5-1 and TRBV20-1 were among these.

Included in the TCR beta cDNA libraries were unique molecular identifiers. TCRdb passed the PCR reads through MiXCR, listing each CDR3 protein once. The table has hundreds of thousands of distinct CDR3 sequences, 55% to 70% seen once. The receptor's source is a girl aged 2 to 10 with multiple sclerosis. Input material: blood. The chain joins TRBV6-6 to TRBJ2-5, with D perhaps matching TRBD2 (5 bases). The CDR3 DNA reads as TGTGCCAGCAGTCCCCCTCGGAGGAAGCCTTCCGGGGAGACCCAGTACTTC. This translates into CASSPPRRKPSGETQYF.